Below, 17 T cell receptor beta chains from the same sample are listed, as sequenced in a study of post-analysis software for immune sequencing data. Study-wide points: Included in a set of 5 or 6 TRBV segments more frequent in patients than controls were TRBV5-6, TRBV5-1 and TRBV20-1.

TCR beta libraries were prepared from cDNA with unique molecular identifiers. TCRdb analysed the PCR reads with MiXCR anew, one entry per CDR3 protein. The table has about 430,000 distinct CDR3 sequences, roughly 38% seen once. No antigen is known for these receptors. Sequencing was done on a sample of blood. These receptors were taken from a girl aged 2 to 10 with multiple sclerosis.

This clonotype was detected ten times or more. CDR3 sequence (DNA): TGTGCCATCAGTGAGTACGGGGAGCAGTACTTC. Translating it yields CAISEYGEQYF. The rearrangement links TRBV10-3 to TRBJ2-7; D gene ambiguous. V lost 1 base to trimming and J lost 7 bases, with 5 bases between them. The CDR3 covers 11 residues. From germline, CDR1 is ENHRY and CDR2 SYGVKD.

The chain employs TRBV3-1 and TRBJ2-7; D call uncertain. CDR3 length: 12 residues. Germline V gene lookup returns CDR1 LGHDT and CDR2 YNNKEL (reference sequence). Trimming shortened V by 0 bases and J by 6 bases, and 6 bases separated the two germline ends. CDR3 sequence: CASSQDRTEQYF. DNA of the CDR3: TGTGCCAGCAGCCAAGATCGGACCGAGCAGTACTTC.

This chain links TRBV7-6 with TRBJ1-1; tentatively, D is TRBD1 (6 bases). CDR1 SGHVS and CDR2 FNYEAQ come from the germline V gene. V shed 2 bases and J shed 6 bases, with 7 bases lying between them. This CDR3 has 12 amino acids. The CDR3 sequence is CASSLKGAEAFF. CDR3 nucleotide sequence: TGTGCCAGCAGCTTAAAGGGGGCTGAAGCTTTCTTT.

This clonotype showed up just a few times. V and J are TRBV29-1 and TRBJ2-1; weak D call: TRBD2 (6 bases). Germline V gene sequence: CDR1 SQVTM, CDR2 ANQGSEA. Between the trimmed V and J ends, which lost 4 bases and 6 bases, there was a span of 16 bases. CDR3 length: 14 amino acids. The CDR3, as DNA: TGCAGCGTTGTAGAGACTAGTTCAAGCAATGAGCAGTTCTTC. This encodes CSVVETSSSNEQFF.

The genes are TRBV7-9 and TRBJ1-4; D call uncertain. V dropped 5 bases and J dropped 0 bases, with 7 bases sitting between them. This CDR3 region has 14 residues. Germline-derived CDR1 and CDR2 are SEHNR and FQNEAQ (reference sequence). CDR3 residues: CASSVDSTNEKLFF. The CDR3 DNA reads as TGTGCCAGCAGCGTGGATTCAACTAATGAAAAACTGTTTTTT. The whole variable domain, filled in from reference TRBV7-9 and TRBJ1-4, reads DTGVSQNPRHKITKRGQNVTFRCDPISEHNRLYWYRQTLGQGPEFLTYFQNEAQLEKSRLLSDRFSAERPKGSFSTLEIQRTEQGDSAMYLCASSVDSTNEKLFFGSGTQLSVL.

The chain recombines TRBV12-3 or TRBV12-4 with TRBJ2-3, with 7 bases fitting TRBD1. The CDR3 is 15 residues long. V gave up 3 bases and J gave up 2 bases; unmatched junction bases: 5. CDR3 in amino acids: CASSFNRGNTDTQYF. The CDR3 region has the DNA TGTGCCAGCAGTTTTAACAGGGGTAACACAGATACGCAGTATTTT.

V is TRBV7-9 and J is TRBJ2-5; TRBD2 is a possible D gene (7 bases). Germline CDR1 and CDR2: SEHNR and FQNEAQ (reference sequence). Trimming left V 1 base short and J 3 bases short, with 24 bases between. The CDR3 consists of 19 residues. The CDR3 DNA follows: TGTGCCAGCAGCTTAGAAGTCTGGGGGGGCGCTTACGGTAAAGAGACCCAGTACTTC. It specifies CASSLEVWGGAYGKETQYF.

This clonotype was picked up one time. The chain is built from TRBV9 and TRBJ2-3; TRBD2 might be the D (5 bases). V was cut by 1 base and J by 1 base, with 10 bases left in between. Germline loops: CDR1 SGDLS, CDR2 YYNGEE. The CDR3 sequence is 15 residues long. CDR3 residues: CASSVRRAGTDTQYF. The DNA for the CDR3 is TGTGCCAGCAGCGTACGGCGGGCCGGCACAGATACGCAGTATTTT.

The V gene is TRBV28, the J gene TRBJ2-3; D remains ambiguous. The CDR3 is made up of 15 amino acids. The germline CDR1 and CDR2 sequences are MDHEN and SYDVKM. V dropped 4 bases and J dropped 2 bases, with 13 bases sitting between them. The CDR3 loop is CASSSEMGFTDTQYF. In DNA, the CDR3 is TGTGCCAGCAGTTCCGAAATGGGTTTCACAGATACGCAGTATTTT. Full variable domain (rest looked up from reference TRBV28 and TRBJ2-3): DVKVTQSSRYLVKRTGEKVFLECVQDMDHENMFWYRQDPGLGLRLIYFSYDVKMKEKGDIPEGYSVSREKKERFSLILESASTNQTSMYLCASSSEMGFTDTQYFGPGTRLTVL.

The chain couples TRBV28 to TRBJ2-3; 11 bases match TRBD2. CDR1 and CDR2 (germline): MDHEN, SYDVKM. This CDR3 comprises 23 residues. Trimming took 2 bases from V and 0 from J; bases not matched to a gene: 22. The CDR3 sequence is CASSLGASGGNYLFRPSTDTQYF. CDR3 DNA sequence: TGTGCCAGCAGTTTAGGGGCTAGCGGGGGGAACTACTTGTTCCGCCCTAGCACAGATACGCAGTATTTT.

A word on this clonotype: A read error is likely, as this CDR3 ends without the conserved phenylalanine or tryptophan. The chain combines TRBV27 with TRBJ2-5; the D is unclear. The germline V gene encodes CDR1 MNHEY and CDR2 SMNVEV (reference sequence). There are 15 residues in the CDR3. V gave up 0 bases and J gave up 5 bases, with 13 bases separating them. CDR3 coding DNA: TGTGCCAGCAGTTTATCGATAGGGCTGAGCGAGACCCAGTACGTC. This gives the protein CASSLSIGLSETQYV.

This clonotype was observed a handful of times. The genes are TRBV7-3 and TRBJ1-1; weak D call: TRBD1 (6 bases). The CDR3 consists of 13 residues. Trimming removed 5 bases from V and 1 base from J, with 8 bases in between. Germline CDR1 reads SGHTA; CDR2 reads FQGTGA. CDR3 amino acids: CASSMDRNTEAFF. The CDR3 nucleotides read TGTGCCAGCAGCATGGACAGGAACACTGAAGCTTTCTTT.

The V call is TRBV7-3, the J call TRBJ1-2; D is undetermined. There are 16 residues in the CDR3. Germline assignment: CDR1 SGHTA and CDR2 FQGTGA. Trimming removed 5 bases at V and 2 bases at J, with 18 bases between. In nucleotides, the CDR3 is TGTGCCAGCAGCCCTGGGGAGACCTTAGGGAACTATGGCTACACCTTC. Translation: CASSPGETLGNYGYTF.

The rearrangement joins TRBV20-1 to TRBJ2-7, with TRBD2 identical over 8 bases. After removal of 2 bases from V and 1 base from J, the junction contained 10 bases not matched to a gene. The CDR3 contains 16 residues. Germline V gene lookup returns CDR1 DFQATT and CDR2 SNEGSKA (reference sequence). CDR3 region: CSARTNLAGVSYEQYF. Written as DNA, the CDR3 is TGCAGTGCTAGAACAAATCTAGCGGGTGTTTCCTACGAGCAGTACTTC.

V and J are TRBV12-3 or TRBV12-4 and TRBJ2-6, with D unresolved. Trimming pared 3 bases from V and 0 bases from J, leaving 6 bases between. This CDR3 contains 15 residues. The CDR3 DNA is TGTGCCAGCAGTTTCTTCCTCTCTGGGGCCAACGTCCTGACTTTC. This sequence encodes CASSFFLSGANVLTF.

This sequence joins TRBV5-6 and TRBJ1-1, with D unclear. V was pared by 2 bases and J by 2 bases, with 4 bases between. This CDR3 region has 12 residues. The germline V gene has CDR1 SGHDT and CDR2 YYEEEE. Here the CDR3 reads CASSFFNTEAFF. For the CDR3, the DNA is TGTGCCAGCAGCTTCTTTAACACTGAAGCTTTCTTT.

This sequence joins TRBV5-1 and TRBJ2-5; TRBD2 matches 7 bases. The junction had 9 bases not matched to a gene; V was cut back by 0 bases and J by 4 bases. CDR1 and CDR2 from the germline V gene are SGHRS and YFSETQ. This CDR3 comprises 16 residues. The chain's CDR3 is CASSLGLAKGAETQYF. The CDR3 DNA follows: TGCGCCAGCAGCTTGGGACTAGCCAAAGGGGCAGAGACCCAGTACTTC.